This T cell receptor beta chain was obtained from a study of post-analysis software for immune sequencing data. This clonotype has a handful of counts. Its antigen is as yet unknown. Points from the study as a whole: The study found TRBV5-6, TRBV5-1 and TRBV20-1 among 5 or 6 TRBV segments more frequent in patients than controls.

This CDR3 has 15 amino acids. Germline CDR1 SGHRS, CDR2 YFSETQ. V was pared by 0 bases and J by 4 bases, with 14 bases between. Unique molecular identifiers were present in the TCR beta cDNA libraries. TCRdb reprocessed the PCR reads with MiXCR, giving one entry per CDR3 protein. Of roughly 540,000 distinct CDR3 sequences listed, around 31% are singletons. The sequenced material came from blood. The chain links TRBV5-1 to TRBJ2-7; no definite D call. This TCR derives from a girl younger than 18 with multiple sclerosis. This CDR3 is CASSLEAAATYEQYF. The CDR3 bases are TGCGCCAGCAGCTTGGAGGCAGCAGCAACATACGAGCAGTACTTC.